Listed here are 32 T cell receptor beta chains from one sample, sequenced in a study of blood T cell repertoires in COVID-19. Generated by immunoSEQ multiplex PCR, the TCRdb table keeps only in-frame clones and is missing some. The sample includes over 250,000 clones, 80% to 90% of them seen just once. Input material: PBMCs or T cells enriched from blood (not recorded which). Receptors were obtained from a woman between 18 and 30 years old who had recovered from COVID-19.

The chain is built from TRBV11-2 and TRBJ2-3, with D possibly TRBD2 on 5 matching bases. The CDR3 covers 14 residues. V was cut by 5 bases and J by 4 bases, with 13 bases left in between. Germline-derived CDR1 and CDR2 are SGHAT and FQNNGV. CDR3 DNA: TGTGCCAGCAGCCTCTTGCACGGGGCAGATACGCAGTATTTT. Its translation is CASSLLHGADTQYF.

This chain links TRBV7-2 with TRBJ2-1; 9 positions agree with TRBD2. Germline V gene data show CDR1 as SGHTA and CDR2 as FQGNSA. This CDR3 comprises 16 residues. The V gene end was trimmed by 5 bases and the J gene end by 2 bases; junction bases not matched to a gene: 7. CDR3 DNA: TGTGCCAGCAGCGGGACTAGCCACGTGGCCTACAATGAGCAGTTCTTC. This codes for CASSGTSHVAYNEQFF.

The genes are TRBV20-1 and TRBJ1-6, with D tentatively TRBD1 (5 bases). The CDR3 consists of 13 residues. Germline V gene lookup returns CDR1 DFQATT and CDR2 SNEGSKA (reference sequence). Trimming removed 3 bases at V and 10 bases at J, with 13 bases between. CDR3: CSASIQGPSPLHF. CDR3 bases: TGCAGTGCTAGTATTCAGGGTCCCTCACCCCTCCACTTT.

The gene calls are TRBV10-3 and TRBJ2-3; 11 positions match TRBD2. This CDR3 contains 16 residues. With V trimmed by 5 bases and J by 4 bases, 8 bases remained unmatched. Per the germline V gene, CDR1 is ENHRY and CDR2 is SYGVKD. The CDR3 DNA sequence: TGTGCCATCAGTAGCCCTAGCGGGGGGTCTTCAGATACGCAGTATTTT. This sequence encodes CAISSPSGGSSDTQYF.

V gene TRBV19 combines with J gene TRBJ1-2; D call uncertain. This CDR3 is built from 14 residues. V lost 4 bases to trimming and J lost 7 bases, with 16 bases between them. The germline CDR1 and CDR2 sequences are LNHDA and SQIVND (reference sequence). The CDR3 region is CASSTISRSGGYTF. The DNA of the CDR3 is TGTGCCAGTAGTACTATTTCCCGGTCTGGTGGCTACACCTTC.

The chain links TRBV4-2 to TRBJ1-2, with 7 bases lining up with TRBD1. The CDR3 totals 15 residues. V lost 4 bases, J lost 7 bases, and 12 bases stayed unmatched. Germline CDR1 is LGHNA and CDR2 is YNFKEQ. CDR3 in amino acids: CASSPSDRALSGYTF. The CDR3, as DNA: TGTGCCAGCAGCCCTTCCGACAGGGCATTGAGTGGCTACACCTTC.

This chain uses TRBV5-1 with TRBJ1-2; 11 bases agree with TRBD1. The CDR3 runs 15 residues. V dropped 9 bases and J dropped 3; count of bases not matched to a gene: 10. The V gene's germline CDR1 is SGHRS and CDR2 YFSETQ. The chain's CDR3 is CATGTGGTSYYGYTF. The DNA of the CDR3 is TGCGCCACCGGGACAGGGGGAACGTCGTACTATGGCTACACCTTC.

This chain joins TRBV27 and TRBJ1-2; 7 bases are a match to TRBD1. The V gene end was trimmed by 8 bases and the J gene end by 0 bases; junction bases not matched to a gene: 9. The CDR3 loop spans 15 amino acids. In germline, CDR1 is MNHEY, CDR2 SMNVEV (reference sequence). The CDR3 sequence: CASSSQGGANYGYTF. CDR3 coding DNA: TGTGCCAGCTCCTCCCAGGGGGGAGCTAACTATGGCTACACCTTC.

The chain recombines TRBV9 with TRBJ2-1; D is undetermined. CDR1 and CDR2 (germline): SGDLS, YYNGEE. This CDR3 comprises 13 residues. V lost 0 bases and J lost 5, with 6 bases in between. CDR3 sequence (DNA): TGTGCCAGCAGCGTAGCGGTGCACAATGAGCAGTTCTTC. Encoded protein: CASSVAVHNEQFF. The entire variable domain, with the rest obtained from reference TRBV9 and TRBJ2-1, is as follows: DSGVTQTPKHLITATGQRVTLRCSPRSGDLSVYWYQQSLDQGLQFLIQYYNGEERAKGNILERFSAQQFPDLHSELNLSSLELGDSALYFCASSVAVHNEQFFGPGTRLTVL.

This sequence joins TRBV6-9 and TRBJ2-7; D is possibly TRBD1 (6 bases). V dropped 3 bases and J dropped 1 base, with 10 bases sitting between them. CDR1 and CDR2 from the germline V gene are MNHGY and SVAAGI. The CDR3 is 14 amino acids. Here the CDR3 DNA reads TGTGCCAGCAGTTACACACAGGGATCCTACGAGCAGTACTTC. Translation gives CASSYTQGSYEQYF.

This clone was observed many times. This chain connects TRBV3-1 (or the pseudogene TRBV3-2) to TRBJ2-1; a possible D gene is TRBD2 (5 bases). CDR3 length equals 12 residues. Trimming pared 4 bases from V and 10 bases from J, leaving 11 bases between. The germline V gene encodes CDR1 LGHDT and CDR2 YNNKEL (reference sequence). CDR3 protein: CASSLPGKEQFF. For the CDR3, the DNA is TGTGCCAGCAGCCTCCCGGGAAAAGAGCAGTTCTTC.

The genes are TRBV4-1 and TRBJ2-7; the match to TRBD1 covers 7 bases. This CDR3 comprises 16 residues. V lost 3 bases, J lost 4 bases, and 12 bases stayed unmatched. The germline gives CDR1 MGHRA, CDR2 YSYEKL. DNA of the CDR3: TGCGCCAGCAGCCATCTCGACAGGGCGCCGCGGTACGAGCAGTACTTC. Protein sequence: CASSHLDRAPRYEQYF.

The chain uses TRBV20-1 and TRBJ1-2, with no clear D. The CDR3 is 11 amino acids. CDR1 and CDR2 from the germline V gene are DFQATT and SNEGSKA (reference sequence). The ends were cut back, 5 bases at V and 4 bases at J, with 8 bases in the middle. CDR3 in amino acids: CSAPQFYGYTF. The CDR3 DNA reads as TGCAGTGCTCCCCAGTTCTATGGCTACACCTTC.

The chain combines TRBV7-8 with TRBJ1-2; D is undetermined. Germline CDR1 and CDR2: SGHVS and FQNEAQ. Trimming removed 5 bases from V and 3 bases from J, with 13 bases in between. CDR3 length: 14 amino acids. The CDR3 region has the DNA TGTGCCAGCAGCCAGAGGACTCGGGACTATGGCTACACCTTC. Amino acid sequence: CASSQRTRDYGYTF.

The V call is TRBV2, the J call TRBJ2-1; D is possibly TRBD2 (5 bases). This CDR3 spans 13 amino acids. Trimming took off 5 bases at V and 7 bases at J, with 12 bases between the two ends. The germline CDR1 and CDR2 sequences are SNHLY and FYNNEI. The CDR3 DNA is TGTGCCAGCAGTACCAGTTCGGGGAATGAGCAGTTCTTC. Amino acid sequence: CASSTSSGNEQFF.

DNA for the CDR3: TGTGCCAGCAGCTTACCACAGGGGGTGGTCACTGAAGCTTTCTTT. Translated, it gives CASSLPQGVVTEAFF. The J gene is TRBJ1-1, the V gene TRBV5-4, with 8 positions matching TRBD1. V lost 2 bases, J lost 4 bases, and 7 bases stayed unmatched. Looked up from germline, CDR1 is SGHNT and CDR2 is YYREEE (reference sequence). CDR3 length: 15 residues.

The V and J genes are TRBV5-1 and TRBJ1-6, with D hard to call. Trimming left V 1 base short and J 7 bases short, with 9 bases between. This CDR3 comprises 14 residues. The germline CDR1 and CDR2 sequences are SGHRS and YFSETQ. The CDR3 reads CASSLLRLNSPLHF. The DNA of the CDR3 is TGCGCCAGCAGCTTGTTAAGACTAAATTCACCCCTCCACTTT.

V and J are TRBV3-1 (or the pseudogene TRBV3-2) and TRBJ2-7, with D unresolved. CDR1 is LGHDT, CDR2 YNNKEL, per germline (reference sequence). The CDR3 consists of 15 residues. Deletions cut 0 bases from V and 9 bases from J, with 18 bases between. CDR3 sequence (DNA): TGTGCCAGCAGCCAAGAGTTTACCGTACTTTCTGGGCAGTACTTC. Translated, it gives CASSQEFTVLSGQYF.

CDR3 coding DNA: TGTGCCAGCAGGGTCAGGGGTGCGAACACCGGGGAGCTGTTTTTT. Amino acid sequence: CASRVRGANTGELFF. The rearrangement links TRBV2 to TRBJ2-2; D might be TRBD1 (6 bases). Per germline, CDR1 SNHLY and CDR2 FYNNEI. The CDR3 is made up of 15 amino acids. The V gene lost 6 bases and the J gene lost 0 bases, with 11 bases spanning the gap.

This clone was found once. The chain has TRBV28 and TRBJ1-6, with a weak D call TRBD1 (5 bases). The CDR3 contains 12 residues. Germline-derived CDR1 and CDR2 are MDHEN and SYDVKM. V dropped 11 bases and J dropped 9 bases, with 14 bases sitting between them. CDR3 amino acids: CACTHRGSPLHF. The CDR3 DNA sequence: TGTGCCTGTACACATAGGGGTTCACCCCTCCACTTT.

This clone was recorded once. The junction departs from the called germline gene at one end, perhaps through a read error. The rearrangement uses TRBV19 and TRBJ1-2, with a tentative D call TRBD1 (6 bases). Germline loops: CDR1 LNHDA, CDR2 SQIVND (reference sequence). The CDR3 contains 14 residues. CDR3 bases: TGTGCGAGTACCCGACAGGATAGGTTGGGAGGCTACACCTTC. It yields the protein CASTRQDRLGGYTF.

This chain links TRBV6-2 or TRBV6-3 with TRBJ1-5; a possible D gene is TRBD1 (6 bases). Trimming stripped 6 bases from V and 6 bases from J, with 21 bases between. CDR1 MNHEY and CDR2 SVGEGT come from the germline V gene. The CDR3 contains 16 residues. CDR3 sequence (DNA): TGTGCCAGCAGCCTTCTCGCTTCAGGGGATGCTCAGCCCCAGCATTTT. The encoded protein is CASSLLASGDAQPQHF.

J is TRBJ1-2 and V is TRBV20-1, with D possibly TRBD1 on 6 matching bases. CDR3 length: 17 residues. The V end was cut by 3 bases, the J end by 4 bases, with 24 bases between. Per germline, CDR1 DFQATT and CDR2 SNEGSKA (reference sequence). This chain's CDR3 is CSASHGQSPALLYGYTF. For the CDR3, the DNA is TGCAGTGCTAGTCACGGACAGTCCCCTGCCCTCCTCTATGGCTACACCTTC.

This chain joins TRBV28 and TRBJ1-2, with 7 bases aligning to TRBD1. Unmatched junction bases numbered 12, after V lost 6 bases and J lost 8 bases. This CDR3 has 14 residues. CDR1 is MDHEN, CDR2 SYDVKM, per germline. CDR3 amino acids: CASSRITQGGGYTF. The CDR3 DNA is TGTGCCAGCAGCCGAATAACGCAGGGGGGAGGCTACACCTTC.

This sequence joins TRBV19 and TRBJ1-5; D might be TRBD1 (5 bases). The length of the CDR3 is 13 residues. Trimming left V 7 bases short and J 2 bases short, with 9 bases between. Germline V gene lookup returns CDR1 LNHDA and CDR2 SQIVND (reference sequence). This CDR3 reads CASTVRGNQPQHF. The CDR3 region has the DNA TGTGCCAGTACCGTCAGGGGCAATCAGCCCCAGCATTTT.

Only one count was recorded for this clone. This chain links TRBV24-1 with TRBJ2-2, with 9 positions matching TRBD1. J gave up 7 bases and V 4 bases, and 6 bases lay outside the gene matches. Looked up from germline, CDR1 is KGHDR and CDR2 is SFDVKD. This CDR3 has 15 residues. This CDR3 reads CATSDQGQGVGELFF. DNA for the CDR3: TGTGCCACCAGTGACCAGGGACAGGGCGTCGGGGAGCTGTTTTTT.

This clone was counted once. The V gene is TRBV5-1, the J gene TRBJ1-1; 10 bases are a match to TRBD1. This CDR3 has 14 residues. V shed 4 bases and J 3 bases; nucleotides not matched to a gene: 3. CDR1 and CDR2 from the germline V gene are SGHRS and YFSETQ. The CDR3 DNA is TGCGCCAGCAGCATAGGACAGGGGGACACTGAAGCTTTCTTT. Protein: CASSIGQGDTEAFF.

This chain uses TRBV3-1 (or the pseudogene TRBV3-2) with TRBJ2-3; possible D gene TRBD1, 5 bases. Trimming stripped 3 bases from V and 6 bases from J, with 7 bases between. CDR1 is LGHDT, CDR2 YNNKEL, per germline (reference sequence). The CDR3 contains 12 residues. The CDR3 region is CASSHHRDTQYF. DNA for the CDR3: TGTGCCAGCAGCCACCACAGGGATACGCAGTATTTT.

This clone was recorded once. V gene TRBV19 combines with J gene TRBJ1-2; D is perhaps TRBD1 (5 bases). This CDR3 region has 12 residues. Germline V lookup: CDR1 LNHDA, CDR2 SQIVND (reference sequence). Trimming cost V 7 bases and J 4 bases, with 10 bases left between them. The CDR3 nucleotides are TGTGCCAGTACCAGGGAAGGCTATGGCTACACCTTC. Amino acids: CASTREGYGYTF.

The J gene is TRBJ2-3, the V gene TRBV5-1, with a tentative D call TRBD2 (6 bases). The CDR3 loop spans 18 amino acids. Germline V gene sequence: CDR1 SGHRS, CDR2 YFSETQ. V was clipped by 0 bases and J by 0 bases, with 17 bases between them. The chain's CDR3 is CASSLGSKTRTSTDTQYF. CDR3 sequence (DNA): TGCGCCAGCAGCTTGGGTAGTAAGACTAGAACTAGCACAGATACGCAGTATTTT.

The chain links TRBV28 to TRBJ1-2; TRBD1 matches 7 bases. CDR1 is MDHEN, CDR2 SYDVKM, per germline. With V trimmed by 6 bases and J by 10 bases, 11 bases remained unmatched. CDR3 length: 13 amino acids. CDR3 DNA: TGTGCCAGCAGGCAGACAGGGCCGGGCGACTACACCTTC. This codes for CASRQTGPGDYTF.

The gene calls are TRBV5-1 and TRBJ1-2; possible D gene TRBD1, 5 bases. Trimming left V 4 bases short and J 9 bases short, with 16 bases between. This CDR3 is 13 amino acids long. Per germline, CDR1 SGHRS and CDR2 YFSETQ. CDR3 residues: CASSRGTESSYTF. CDR3 coding DNA: TGCGCCAGCAGCCGGGGGACGGAATCCAGCTACACCTTC.